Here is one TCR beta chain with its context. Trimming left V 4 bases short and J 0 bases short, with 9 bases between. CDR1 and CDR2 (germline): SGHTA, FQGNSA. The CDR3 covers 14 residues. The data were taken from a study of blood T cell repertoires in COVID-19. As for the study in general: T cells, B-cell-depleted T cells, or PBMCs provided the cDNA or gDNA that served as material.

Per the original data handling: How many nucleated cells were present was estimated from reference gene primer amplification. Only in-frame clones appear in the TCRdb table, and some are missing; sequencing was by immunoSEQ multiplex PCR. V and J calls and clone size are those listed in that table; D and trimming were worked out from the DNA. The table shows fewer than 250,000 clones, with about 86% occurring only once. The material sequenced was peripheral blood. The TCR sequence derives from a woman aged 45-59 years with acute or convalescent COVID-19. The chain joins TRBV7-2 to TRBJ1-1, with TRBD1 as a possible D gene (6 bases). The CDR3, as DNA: TGTGCCAGCAGCTCTGACAGGCTGAACACTGAAGCTTTCTTT. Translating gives CASSSDRLNTEAFF.